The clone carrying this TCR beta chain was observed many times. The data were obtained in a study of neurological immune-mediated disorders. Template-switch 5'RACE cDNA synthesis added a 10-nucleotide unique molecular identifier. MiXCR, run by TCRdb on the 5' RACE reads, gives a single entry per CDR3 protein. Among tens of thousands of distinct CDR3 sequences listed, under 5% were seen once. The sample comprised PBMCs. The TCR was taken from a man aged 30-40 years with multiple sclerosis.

The CDR3 DNA follows: TGCGCCAGCAGCTTCGGCCAGACCGCTACCTACGAGCAGTACTTC. Translating it yields CASSFGQTATYEQYF. The gene calls are TRBV5-1 and TRBJ2-7; no clear D. Trimming shortened V by 2 bases and J by 2 bases, and 14 bases separated the two germline ends. There are 15 residues in the CDR3. The germline V gene has CDR1 SGHRS and CDR2 YFSETQ.